The 2 T cell receptor beta chains in this list originate from one sample, sequenced in a study of response to subunit inactivated influenza vaccine. Using its own MiXCR run on the RT-PCR reads, TCRdb lists one record per CDR3 protein. The sample includes approximately 500,000 distinct CDR3 sequences, 20% to 25% of them seen just once. The sample was also reused in another study, on T cells expressing NK-cell markers. As reported in that work: cDNA encoding TCR beta was synthesized via 5'RACE template switching incorporating UMIs.

The material sequenced was CD4+ T cells sorted from PBMCs, taken 12 days after vaccination. These receptors were collected from a man between 45 and 60 years old who received an inactivated influenza vaccine.

In its sample, this clonotype was seen a few times. The J gene is TRBJ1-2, the V gene TRBV20-1, with 7 positions matching TRBD1. With V trimmed by 4 bases and J by 1 base, 6 bases remained unmatched. This CDR3 region has 14 residues. The germline V gene has CDR1 DFQATT and CDR2 SNEGSKA (reference sequence). CDR3 in amino acids: CSATSTGINYGYTF. The CDR3 DNA reads as TGCAGTGCTACCTCGACAGGGATTAACTATGGCTACACCTTC.

This clonotype was found a few times. The rearrangement joins TRBV15 to TRBJ2-7, with D possibly called TRBD1 or TRBD2 (5 bases each). Germline V gene sequence: CDR1 LNHNV, CDR2 YYDKDF (reference sequence). This CDR3 contains 15 residues. V was shortened by 4 bases and J by 3 bases, with 16 bases between the two germline ends. Written as DNA, the CDR3 is TGTGCCACCAGCAAGGGGACCCTGGGGAGCTACGAGCAGTACTTC. Its translation: CATSKGTLGSYEQYF.